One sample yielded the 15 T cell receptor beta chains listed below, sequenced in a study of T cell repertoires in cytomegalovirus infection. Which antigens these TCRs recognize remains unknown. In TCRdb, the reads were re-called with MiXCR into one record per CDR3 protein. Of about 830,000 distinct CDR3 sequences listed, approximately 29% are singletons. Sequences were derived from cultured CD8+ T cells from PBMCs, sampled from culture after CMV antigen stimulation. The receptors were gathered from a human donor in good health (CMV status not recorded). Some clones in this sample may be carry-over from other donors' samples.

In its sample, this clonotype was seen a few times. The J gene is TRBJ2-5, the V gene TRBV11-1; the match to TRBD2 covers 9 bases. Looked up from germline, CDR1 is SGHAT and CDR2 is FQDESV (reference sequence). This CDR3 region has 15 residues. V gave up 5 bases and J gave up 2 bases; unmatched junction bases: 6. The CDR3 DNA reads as TGTGCCAGCAGCGGAGGGACTAGCAATCAAGAGACCCAGTACTTC. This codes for CASSGGTSNQETQYF.

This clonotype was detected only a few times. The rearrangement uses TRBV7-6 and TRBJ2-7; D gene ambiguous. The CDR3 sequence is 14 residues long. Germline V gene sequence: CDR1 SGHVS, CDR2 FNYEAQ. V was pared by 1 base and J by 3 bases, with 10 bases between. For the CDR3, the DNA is TGTGCCAGCAGCTTAGGGGGTACGGTCTACGAGCAGTACGTC. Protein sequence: CASSLGGTVYEQYV.

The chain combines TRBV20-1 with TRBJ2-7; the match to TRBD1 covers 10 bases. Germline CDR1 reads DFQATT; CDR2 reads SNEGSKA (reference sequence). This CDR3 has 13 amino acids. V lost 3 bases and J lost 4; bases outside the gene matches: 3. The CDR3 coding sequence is TGCAGTGCTAGGGGGACAGGGGATTACGAGCAGTACGTC. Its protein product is CSARGTGDYEQYV.

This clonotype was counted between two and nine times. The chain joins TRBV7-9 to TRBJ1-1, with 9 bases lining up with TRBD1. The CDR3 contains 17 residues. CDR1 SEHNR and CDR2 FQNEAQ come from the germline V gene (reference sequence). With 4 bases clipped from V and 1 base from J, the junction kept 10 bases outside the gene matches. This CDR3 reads CASSSGVGQGRNTEAFF. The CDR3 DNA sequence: TGTGCCAGCAGCTCGGGGGTGGGACAGGGCCGGAACACTGAAGCTTTCTTT.

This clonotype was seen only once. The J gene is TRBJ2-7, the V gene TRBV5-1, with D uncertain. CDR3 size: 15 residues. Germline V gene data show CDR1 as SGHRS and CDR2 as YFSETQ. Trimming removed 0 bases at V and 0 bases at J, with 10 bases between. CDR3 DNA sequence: TGCGCCAGCAGCTTGGAATCAGGTCGCTCCTACGAGCAGTACTTC. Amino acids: CASSLESGRSYEQYF.

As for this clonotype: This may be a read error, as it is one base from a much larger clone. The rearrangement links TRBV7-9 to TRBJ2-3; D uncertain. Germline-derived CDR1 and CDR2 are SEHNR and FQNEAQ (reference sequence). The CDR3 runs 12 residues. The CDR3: CANSPSGDTQYF. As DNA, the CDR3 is TGTGCCAACAGCCCAAGTGGAGATACGCAGTATTTT.

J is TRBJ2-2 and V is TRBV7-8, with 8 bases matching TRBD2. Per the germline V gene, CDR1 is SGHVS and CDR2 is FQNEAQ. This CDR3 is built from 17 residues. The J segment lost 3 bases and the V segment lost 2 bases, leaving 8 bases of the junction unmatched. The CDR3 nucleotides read TGTGCCAGCAGCTTACCCCGGGAGGGGGTAGACACCGGGGAGCTGTTTTTT. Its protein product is CASSLPREGVDTGELFF.

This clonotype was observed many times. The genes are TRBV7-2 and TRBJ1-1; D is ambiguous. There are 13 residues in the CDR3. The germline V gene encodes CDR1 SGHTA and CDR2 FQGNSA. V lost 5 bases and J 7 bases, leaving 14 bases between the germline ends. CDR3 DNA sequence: TGTGCCAGCAGCCCCCTGGGCCGCCATGAAGCTTTCTTT. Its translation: CASSPLGRHEAFF.

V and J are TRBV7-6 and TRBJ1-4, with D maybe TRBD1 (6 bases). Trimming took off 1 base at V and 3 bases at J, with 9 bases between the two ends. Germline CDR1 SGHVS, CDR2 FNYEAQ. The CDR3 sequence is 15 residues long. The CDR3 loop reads CASSLEQGSNEKLFF. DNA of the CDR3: TGTGCCAGCAGCTTAGAACAGGGATCTAATGAAAAACTGTTTTTT.

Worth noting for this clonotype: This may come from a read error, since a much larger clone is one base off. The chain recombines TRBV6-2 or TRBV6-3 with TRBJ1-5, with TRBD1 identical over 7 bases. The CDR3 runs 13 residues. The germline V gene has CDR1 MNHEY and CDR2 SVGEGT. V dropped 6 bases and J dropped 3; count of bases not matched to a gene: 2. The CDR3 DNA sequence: TGTGCCAGCAGAGGGACAGACAATCAGCCCCAGCATTTT. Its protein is CASRGTDNQPQHF.

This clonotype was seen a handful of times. CDR3 in DNA: TGTGCCAGCAGCTTAACACTAGCGGGGGGGCGGGAGACCCAGTACTTC. The encoded protein is CASSLTLAGGRETQYF. The chain recombines TRBV7-2 with TRBJ2-5, with TRBD2 matching 13 bases. This CDR3 region has 16 residues. Germline CDR1 reads SGHTA; CDR2 reads FQGNSA. V shed 2 bases, J shed 5 bases, and the junction held 5 bases outside the gene matches.

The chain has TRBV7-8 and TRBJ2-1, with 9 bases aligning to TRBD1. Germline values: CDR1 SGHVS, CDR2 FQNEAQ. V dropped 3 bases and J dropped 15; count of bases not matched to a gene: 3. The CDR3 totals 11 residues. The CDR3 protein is CASSLGTGLFF. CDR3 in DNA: TGTGCCAGCAGCTTGGGGACAGGGCTGTTCTTC.

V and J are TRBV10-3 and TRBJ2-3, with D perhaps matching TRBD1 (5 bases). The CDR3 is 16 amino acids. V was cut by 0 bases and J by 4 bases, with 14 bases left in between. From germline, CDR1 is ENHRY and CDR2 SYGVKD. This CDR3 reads CAISESGPGGADTQYF. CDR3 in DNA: TGTGCCATCAGTGAGTCGGGGCCCGGCGGAGCAGATACGCAGTATTTT.

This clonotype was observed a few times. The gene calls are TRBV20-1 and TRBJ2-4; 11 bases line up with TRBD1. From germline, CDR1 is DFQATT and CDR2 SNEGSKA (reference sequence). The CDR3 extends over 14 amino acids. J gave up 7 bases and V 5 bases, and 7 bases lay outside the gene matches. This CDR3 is CSAGQGAGGNIQYF. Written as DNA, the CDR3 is TGCAGTGCTGGACAGGGGGCGGGTGGGAACATTCAGTACTTC.

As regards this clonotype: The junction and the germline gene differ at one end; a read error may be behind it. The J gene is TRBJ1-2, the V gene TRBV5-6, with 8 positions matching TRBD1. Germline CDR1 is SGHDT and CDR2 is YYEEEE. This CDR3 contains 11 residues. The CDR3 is CASSAADRVSF. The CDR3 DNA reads TGTGCCAGCAGCGCCGCGGACAGGGTCTCCTTC. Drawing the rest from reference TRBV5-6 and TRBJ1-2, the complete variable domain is DAGVTQSPTHLIKTRGQQVTLRCSPKSGHDTVSWYQQALGQGPQFIFQYYEEEERQRGNFPDRFSGHQFPNYSSELNVNALLLGDSALYLCASSAADRVSFGSGTRLTVV.